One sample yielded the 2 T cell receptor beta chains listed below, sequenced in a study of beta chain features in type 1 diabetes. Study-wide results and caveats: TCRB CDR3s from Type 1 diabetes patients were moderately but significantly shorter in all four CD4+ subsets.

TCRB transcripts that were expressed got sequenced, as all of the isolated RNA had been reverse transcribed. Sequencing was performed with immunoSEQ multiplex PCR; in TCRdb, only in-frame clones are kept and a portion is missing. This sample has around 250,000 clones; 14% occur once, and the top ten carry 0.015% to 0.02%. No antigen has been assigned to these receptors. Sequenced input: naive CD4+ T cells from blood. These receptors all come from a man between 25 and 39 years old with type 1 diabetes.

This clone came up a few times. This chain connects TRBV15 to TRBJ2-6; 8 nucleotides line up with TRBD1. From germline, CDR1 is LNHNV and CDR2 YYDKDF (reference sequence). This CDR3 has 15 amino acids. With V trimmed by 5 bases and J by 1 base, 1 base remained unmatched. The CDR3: CATSWTGSGANVLTF. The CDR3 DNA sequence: TGTGCCACCAGCTGGACAGGGTCTGGGGCCAACGTCCTGACTTTC.

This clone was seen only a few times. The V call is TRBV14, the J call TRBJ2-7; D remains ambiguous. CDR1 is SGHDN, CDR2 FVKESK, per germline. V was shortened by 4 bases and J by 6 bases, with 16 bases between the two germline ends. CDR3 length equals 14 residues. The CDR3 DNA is TGTGCCAGCAGCCTACCCTCCTCCGGCGGCGAGCAGTACTTC. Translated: CASSLPSSGGEQYF.